These 13 T cell receptor beta chains share one sample of origin, sequenced in a study of cytomegalovirus exposure and HLA in healthy donors. PCR employed 60 Vbeta and 13 Jbeta primers. Assay used: immunoSEQ multiplex PCR; TCRdb lists only in-frame clones, some missing. The sample yields roughly 130,000 clones, roughly 82% seen once. The sequenced material came from PBMCs. These receptors originate from a woman aged 18 to 35 in good health and CMV-seropositive.

This chain joins TRBV7-2 and TRBJ1-5; the match to TRBD1 covers 7 bases. There are 15 residues in the CDR3. Trimming took 3 bases from V and 1 from J; bases not matched to a gene: 3. Germline CDR1 is SGHTA and CDR2 is FQGNSA. The CDR3 nucleotides read TGTGCCAGCAGCTTCGACAGGGCAAGCAATCAGCCCCAGCATTTT. The encoded protein is CASSFDRASNQPQHF.

The chain links TRBV10-1 to TRBJ2-7, with unresolved D. V was cut by 3 bases and J by 1 base, with 10 bases left in between. This CDR3 is 14 amino acids long. The germline V gene encodes CDR1 WNHNN and CDR2 SYGVQD (reference sequence). CDR3 residues: CASSEATVSYEQYF. The CDR3, as DNA: TGCGCCAGCAGTGAAGCTACAGTTTCCTACGAGCAGTACTTC.

This clone showed up just once. The chain combines TRBV7-3 with TRBJ2-1; possible D gene TRBD2, 7 bases. This CDR3 has 15 amino acids. Germline lookup yields CDR1 SGHTA and CDR2 FQGTGA. The germline V and J ends were trimmed by 4 bases and 7 bases, with 17 bases remaining between them. Here the CDR3 DNA reads TGTGCCAGCAGCTACTTAGCGAGGGGGGGAAATGAGCAGTTCTTC. Encoded protein: CASSYLARGGNEQFF. Full variable domain (missing parts from reference TRBV7-3 and TRBJ2-1): GAGVSQTPSNKVTEKGKYVELRCDPISGHTALYWYRQSLGQGPEFLIYFQGTGAADDSGLPNDRFFAVRPEGSVSTLKIQRTERGDSAVYLCASSYLARGGNEQFFGPGTRLTVL.

The chain joins TRBV9 to TRBJ2-3, with 9 bases fitting TRBD2. The germline V gene encodes CDR1 SGDLS and CDR2 YYNGEE. The trim removed 2 bases at V and 5 bases at J, leaving 12 bases unmatched. CDR3 size: 17 residues. In DNA form, the CDR3 reads TGTGCCAGCAGCGTTCACTTGGCTAGCGGGGCAGGAGATACGCAGTATTTT. Translated, it gives CASSVHLASGAGDTQYF.

With respect to this clone: At one end the junction does not follow the germline gene, possibly because of a read error. The CDR3, as DNA: TGTGCCGGCAGTGTTTTACAGGCGATCTCCTATAATTCACCCCTCCACTTT. Amino acid sequence: CAGSVLQAISYNSPLHF. The chain links TRBV7-2 to TRBJ1-6, with D perhaps TRBD1 (5 bases). CDR3 length equals 17 residues. CDR1 is SGHTA, CDR2 FQGNSA, per germline.

Worth noting for this clone: A junction end diverges from the germline sequence, so it may reflect a read error. The chain links TRBV7-9 to TRBJ1-2; no reliable D call. The CDR3 has 16 residues. Germline V lookup: CDR1 SEHNR, CDR2 FQNEAQ (reference sequence). DNA of the CDR3: TGTTCCAGCAGCCCTCCCGCACAGCCTGGACTTTATGGCTACACCTTC. As protein: CSSSPPAQPGLYGYTF.

V gene TRBV4-2 combines with J gene TRBJ2-5, with TRBD2 matching 15 bases. The J call may be mistaken, given a closer DNA end match to TRBJ2-7. The V gene's germline CDR1 is LGHNA and CDR2 YNFKEQ. This CDR3 contains 16 residues. CDR3: CATGLAGGPPTYEQYF. The CDR3 DNA reads TGTGCCACAGGACTAGCGGGGGGGCCCCCCACCTACGAGCAGTACTTC.

This chain links TRBV7-6 with TRBJ2-5; D is possibly TRBD1 (6 bases). The germline gives CDR1 SGHVS, CDR2 FNYEAQ. V was cut by 1 base and J by 5 bases, with 17 bases left in between. The CDR3 extends over 16 amino acids. CDR3 coding DNA: TGTGCCAGCAGCTTAGGGAGAACAGGGTCGGGGGAGACCCAGTACTTC. This codes for CASSLGRTGSGETQYF.

There are a few counts of this clone. The chain couples TRBV9 to TRBJ2-7, with 10 bases lining up with TRBD2. The CDR3 length is 14 residues. The V gene's germline CDR1 is SGDLS and CDR2 YYNGEE. V lost 5 bases to trimming and J lost 0 bases; unmatched junction nucleotides: 2. CDR3 DNA sequence: TGTGCCAGCAGTACTAGCGGGGACTCCTACGAGCAGTACTTC. Encoded protein: CASSTSGDSYEQYF.

V usage is TRBV19 and J usage is TRBJ1-1; no reliable D call. V lost 7 bases and J 1 base, leaving 13 bases between the germline ends. The CDR3 covers 14 residues. Germline loops: CDR1 LNHDA, CDR2 SQIVND (reference sequence). In DNA form, the CDR3 reads TGTGCCAGTACTTGGAGGACTGAGAACACTGAAGCTTTCTTT. This sequence encodes CASTWRTENTEAFF.

The chain has TRBV28 and TRBJ1-2; a possible D gene is TRBD1 (5 bases). CDR3 length equals 13 residues. V lost 3 bases, J lost 4 bases, and 9 bases lay in between. Germline CDR1 MDHEN, CDR2 SYDVKM. Written as DNA, the CDR3 is TGTGCCAGCAGTTTTGGACACAGCTATGGCTACACCTTC. Translation gives CASSFGHSYGYTF.

The rearrangement links TRBV7-9 to TRBJ2-3, with 12 bases lining up with TRBD1. V gave up 6 bases and J gave up 3 bases; unmatched junction bases: 13. The germline gives CDR1 SEHNR, CDR2 FQNEAQ (reference sequence). The CDR3 totals 18 residues. The CDR3 DNA reads TGTGCCAGCAGTCGGCGGGACAGGGGGCGTTTCCGGACAGATACGCAGTATTTT. This translates into CASSRRDRGRFRTDTQYF.

This chain links TRBV4-1 with TRBJ2-1, with 10 bases matching TRBD1. V was pared by 1 base and J by 15 bases, with 12 bases of the junction left unmatched. CDR3 length: 15 amino acids. The germline gives CDR1 MGHRA, CDR2 YSYEKL. The CDR3, as DNA: TGCGCCAGCAGCCAAGTTGGGACAGGGGTCTCATGGTTGTTCTTC. Protein sequence: CASSQVGTGVSWLFF.